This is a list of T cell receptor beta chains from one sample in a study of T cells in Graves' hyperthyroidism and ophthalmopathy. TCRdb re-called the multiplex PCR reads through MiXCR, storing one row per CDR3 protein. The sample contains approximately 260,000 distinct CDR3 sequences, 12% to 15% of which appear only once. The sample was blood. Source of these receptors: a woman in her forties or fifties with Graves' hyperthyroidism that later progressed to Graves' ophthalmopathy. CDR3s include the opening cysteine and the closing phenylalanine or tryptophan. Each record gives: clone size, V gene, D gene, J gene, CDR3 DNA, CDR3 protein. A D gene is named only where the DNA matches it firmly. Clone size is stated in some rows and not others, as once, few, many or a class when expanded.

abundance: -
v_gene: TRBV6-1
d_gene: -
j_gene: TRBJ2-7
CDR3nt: TGTGCCAGCAGTGACGATTGGGACATTGTATTAGAGCAGTACTTC
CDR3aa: CASSDDWDIVLEQYF

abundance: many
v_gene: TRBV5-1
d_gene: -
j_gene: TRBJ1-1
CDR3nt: TGCGCCAGCAGCTTGGGGGGGACCCAATCGAACACTGAAGCTTTCTTT
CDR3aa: CASSLGGTQSNTEAFF

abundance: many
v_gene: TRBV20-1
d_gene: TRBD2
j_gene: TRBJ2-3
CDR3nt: TGCAGTGCTCCAACTGAGGCTAGCGGGAGAAGTCTGACAGATACGCAGTATTTT
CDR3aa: CSAPTEASGRSLTDTQYF

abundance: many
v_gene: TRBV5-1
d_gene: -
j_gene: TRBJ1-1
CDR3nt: TGCGCCAGCAGCTCCCCCCGGGAGGGGGACACTGAAGCTTTCTTT
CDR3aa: CASSSPREGDTEAFF

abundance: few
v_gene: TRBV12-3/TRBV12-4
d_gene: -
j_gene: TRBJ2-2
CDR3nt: TGTGCCAGCAGTTTAGCGCCCCGGGGCACCGGGGAGCTGTTTTTT
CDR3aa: CASSLAPRGTGELFF

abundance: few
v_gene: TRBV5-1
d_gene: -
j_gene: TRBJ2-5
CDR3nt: TGCGCCAGCAGCTTGGGGCCGACCCAAGAGACCCAGTACTTC
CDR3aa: CASSLGPTQETQYF

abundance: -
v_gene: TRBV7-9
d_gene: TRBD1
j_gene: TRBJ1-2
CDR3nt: TGTGCCAGCAGCTCGGGACAGGGGTTTGCCTATGGCTACACCTTC
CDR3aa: CASSSGQGFAYGYTF

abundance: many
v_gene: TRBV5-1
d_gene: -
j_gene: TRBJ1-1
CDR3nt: TGCGCCAGCAGCTTGGAAGGGATGAACACTGAAGCTTTCTTT
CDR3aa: CASSLEGMNTEAFF

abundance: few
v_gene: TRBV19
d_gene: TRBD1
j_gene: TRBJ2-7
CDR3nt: TGTGCCAGTAGTCCACAGGGGATTAGGTACGAGCAGTACTTC
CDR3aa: CASSPQGIRYEQYF

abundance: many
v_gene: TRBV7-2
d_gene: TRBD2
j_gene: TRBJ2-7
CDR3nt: TGTGCCAGCAGCCAACGTAGGGGGGGTAGCGGGAGGGTGGAGCAGTACTTC
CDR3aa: CASSQRRGGSGRVEQYF

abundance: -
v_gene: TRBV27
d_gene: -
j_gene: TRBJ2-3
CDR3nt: TGTGCCAGCAGTTTCAGGGCCCGCACAGATACGCAGTATTTT
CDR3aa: CASSFRARTDTQYF

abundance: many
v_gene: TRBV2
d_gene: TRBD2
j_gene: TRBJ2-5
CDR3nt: TGTGCCAGCAGTGAAACGGGGGGGGAGACCCAGTACTTC
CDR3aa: CASSETGGETQYF

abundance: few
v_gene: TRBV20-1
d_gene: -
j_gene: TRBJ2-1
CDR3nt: TGCAGTGCTAGTGCCCTTGGAGGGCCGGGGCAGTTCTTC
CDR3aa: CSASALGGPGQFF

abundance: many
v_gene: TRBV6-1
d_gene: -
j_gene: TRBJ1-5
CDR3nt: TGTGCCCCCAAAGGGGATAGCAATCAGCCCCAGCATTTT
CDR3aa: CAPKGDSNQPQHF

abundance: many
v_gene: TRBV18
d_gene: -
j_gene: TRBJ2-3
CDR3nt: TGTGCCGGGTCTCGAGGAGCCACAGATACGCAGTATTTT
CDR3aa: CAGSRGATDTQYF

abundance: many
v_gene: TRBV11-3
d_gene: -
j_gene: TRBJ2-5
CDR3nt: TGTGCCAGCAGCTTCATGTACCAAGAGACCCAGTACTTC
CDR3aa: CASSFMYQETQYF

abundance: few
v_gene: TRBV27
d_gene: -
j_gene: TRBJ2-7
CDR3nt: TGTGCCAGCAGTTTAACGGGGTCCGAGCAGTACTTC
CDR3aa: CASSLTGSEQYF

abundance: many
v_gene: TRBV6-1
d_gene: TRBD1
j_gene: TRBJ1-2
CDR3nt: TGTGCCAGCAGATTCAGGGGGCCCTCCTATGGCTACACCTTC
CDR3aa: CASRFRGPSYGYTF

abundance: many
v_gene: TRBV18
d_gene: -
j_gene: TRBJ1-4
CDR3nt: TGTGCCAGCTCACCACGAACCCCGGGGGAAAAACTGTTTTTT
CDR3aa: CASSPRTPGEKLFF

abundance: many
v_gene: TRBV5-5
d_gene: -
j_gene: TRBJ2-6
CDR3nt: TGTGCCAGCAGCTTCTCCTTTGGGGGCCTGGGAACCGGGGCCAACGTCCTGACTTTC
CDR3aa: CASSFSFGGLGTGANVLTF

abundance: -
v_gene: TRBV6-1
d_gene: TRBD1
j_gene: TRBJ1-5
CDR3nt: TGTGCCAGCAGTGACAGGGGGAGTTCCAATCAGCCCCAGCATTTT
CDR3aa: CASSDRGSSNQPQHF

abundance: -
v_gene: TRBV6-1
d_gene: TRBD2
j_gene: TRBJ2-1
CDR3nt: TGTGCCAGCAATCCAACCGGACTAGCGGGAGGCAATGAGCAGTTCTTC
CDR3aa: CASNPTGLAGGNEQFF

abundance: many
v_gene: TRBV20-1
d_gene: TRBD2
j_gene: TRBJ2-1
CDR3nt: TGCAGTGCTATCACTAGCGGGGGCTACAATGAGCAGTTCTTC
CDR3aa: CSAITSGGYNEQFF

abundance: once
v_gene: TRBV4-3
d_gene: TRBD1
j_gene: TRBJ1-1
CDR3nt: TGCGCCAGCAGCCAGGGACAGGGGATGAACACTGAAGCTTTCTTT
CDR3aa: CASSQGQGMNTEAFF

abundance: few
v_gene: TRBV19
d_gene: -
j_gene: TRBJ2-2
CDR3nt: TGTGCCAGTAGTTTCGTTCTCTTCTCGAACACCGGGGAGCTGTTTTTT
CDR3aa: CASSFVLFSNTGELFF

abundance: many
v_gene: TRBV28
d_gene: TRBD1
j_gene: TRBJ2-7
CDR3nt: TGTGCCAGCACCCCCGGACAGGCAAACTACGAGCAGTACTTC
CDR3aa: CASTPGQANYEQYF

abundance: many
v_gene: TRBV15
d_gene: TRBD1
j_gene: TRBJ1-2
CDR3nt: TGTGCCACCAGCAGAGTTTTGTTAAGGACAGGAGAATATGGCTACACCTTC
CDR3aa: CATSRVLLRTGEYGYTF

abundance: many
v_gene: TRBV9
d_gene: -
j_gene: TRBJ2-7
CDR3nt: TGTGCCAGCAGCATAGGGACAACCCGTACCTACGAGCAGTACTTC
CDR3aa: CASSIGTTRTYEQYF

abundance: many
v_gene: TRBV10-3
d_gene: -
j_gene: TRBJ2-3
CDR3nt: TGTGCCATCAGACTAACCGGCACAGATACGCAGTATTTT
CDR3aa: CAIRLTGTDTQYF

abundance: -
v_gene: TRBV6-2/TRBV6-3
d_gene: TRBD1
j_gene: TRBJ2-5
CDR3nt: TGTGCCAGCAGTTACGGGACAGGGGGCGCGGGAGAGACCCAGTACTTC
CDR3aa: CASSYGTGGAGETQYF

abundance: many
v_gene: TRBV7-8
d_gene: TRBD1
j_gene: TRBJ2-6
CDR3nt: TGTGCCAGCAGCCCGACAGGGGCTGGGGCCAACGTCCTGACTTTC
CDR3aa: CASSPTGAGANVLTF

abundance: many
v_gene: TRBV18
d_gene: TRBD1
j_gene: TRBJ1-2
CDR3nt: TGTGCCAGCTCACCTCGGACAGGGGCTAACTATGGCTACACCTTC
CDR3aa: CASSPRTGANYGYTF

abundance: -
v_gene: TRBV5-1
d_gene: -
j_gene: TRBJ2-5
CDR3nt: TGCGCCAGCAGTACCACAGGGACCACTCAAGAGACCCAGTACTTC
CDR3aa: CASSTTGTTQETQYF

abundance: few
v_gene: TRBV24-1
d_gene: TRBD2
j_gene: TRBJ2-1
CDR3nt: TGTGCCACCAGTGATTTTTCGCGGGGGAGCTCCTACAATGAGCAGTTCTTC
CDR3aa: CATSDFSRGSSYNEQFF

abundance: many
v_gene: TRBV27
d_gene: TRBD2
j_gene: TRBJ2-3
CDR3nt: TGTGCCAGCAGTCCCTACATAGCGGGAGGGGGAGATACGCAGTATTTT
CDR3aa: CASSPYIAGGGDTQYF

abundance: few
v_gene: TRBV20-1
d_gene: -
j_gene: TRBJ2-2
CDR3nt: TGCAGTGCTAGAGGGGACGACACCGGGGAGCTGTTTTTT
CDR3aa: CSARGDDTGELFF

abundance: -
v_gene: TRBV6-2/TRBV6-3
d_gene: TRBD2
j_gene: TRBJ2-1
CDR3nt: TGTGCCAGCAGTTACAAGCGGGAGGGCGGCAATGAGCAGTTCTTC
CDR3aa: CASSYKREGGNEQFF

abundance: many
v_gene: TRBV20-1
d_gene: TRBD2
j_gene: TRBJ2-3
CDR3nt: TGCAGTGCTAGAGCCGAACTAGCGGCCACAGATACGCAGTATTTT
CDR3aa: CSARAELAATDTQYF

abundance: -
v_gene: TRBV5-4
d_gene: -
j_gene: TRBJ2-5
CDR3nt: TGTGCCAGCAGCTTTGGTCGGCGGGAGACCCAGTACTTC
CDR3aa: CASSFGRRETQYF

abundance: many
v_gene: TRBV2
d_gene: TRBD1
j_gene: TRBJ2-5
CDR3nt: TGTGCCAGCAGGGACAGGGGTTTCCAAGAGACCCAGTACTTC
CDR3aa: CASRDRGFQETQYF

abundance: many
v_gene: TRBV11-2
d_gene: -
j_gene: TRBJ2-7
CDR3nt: TGTGCCAGCAGCTTAGATGTTTTCCGTGTCGCAGTCGCCACATACGAGCAGTACTTC
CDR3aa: CASSLDVFRVAVATYEQYF

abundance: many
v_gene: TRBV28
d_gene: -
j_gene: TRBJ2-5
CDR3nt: TGTGCCAGCAGTTTAAGTCCGAGGAATGGAGAGACCCAGTACTTC
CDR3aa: CASSLSPRNGETQYF

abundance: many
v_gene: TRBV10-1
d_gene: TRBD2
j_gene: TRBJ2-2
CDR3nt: TGCGCCAGCAGTGGCGGGAGTCACGGGGAGCTGTTTTTT
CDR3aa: CASSGGSHGELFF

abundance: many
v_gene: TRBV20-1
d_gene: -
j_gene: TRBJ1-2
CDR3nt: TGCAGTGCTAGAGACCTGCGGGGCCTGAGTGGCTACACCTTC
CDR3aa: CSARDLRGLSGYTF